What follows are 31 T cell receptor beta chains derived from one specimen sequenced in a study of shared clonotypes between healthy human individuals. Assay used: immunoSEQ multiplex PCR; TCRdb lists only in-frame clones, some missing. The sample has 2 million to 2.5 million clones, more than 85% seen once. Source material: naive CD4+ T cells from PBMCs. As to subset: CD45RA+ positively selected. The receptor set was obtained from a man younger than 30 in good health. Some clones in this sample may be carry-over from other donors' samples.

This clone was picked up a small number of times. The genes are TRBV6-5 and TRBJ1-5; D perhaps matches TRBD1 (5 bases). Trimming pared 2 bases from V and 2 bases from J, leaving 10 bases between. The CDR3 is made up of 15 amino acids. Germline V lookup: CDR1 MNHEY, CDR2 SVGAGI. The CDR3: CASSYGAGGNQPQHF. The CDR3 DNA is TGTGCCAGCAGTTACGGGGCCGGAGGCAATCAGCCCCAGCATTTT.

V gene TRBV10-1 combines with J gene TRBJ2-3, with 8 bases identical to TRBD2. Germline CDR1 and CDR2: WNHNN and SYGVQD (reference sequence). The CDR3 length is 15 residues. Trimming at V came to 0 bases and at J to 3 bases, leaving 2 bases not matched to a gene. The CDR3: CASSESLAGTDTQYF. CDR3 coding DNA: TGCGCCAGCAGTGAGTCTTTAGCGGGGACAGATACGCAGTATTTT.

This sequence joins TRBV15 and TRBJ1-5, with D hard to call. The CDR3 is 15 residues long. V lost 5 bases to trimming and J lost 6 bases, with 17 bases between them. Germline lookup yields CDR1 LNHNV and CDR2 YYDKDF (reference sequence). CDR3 DNA: TGTGCCACCAGCCCCCGAGTCATAGATGGTCAGCCCCAGCATTTT. Translating it yields CATSPRVIDGQPQHF.

This clone occurred once. The CDR3 region is CASSPVTGANGELFF. The CDR3 bases are TGTGCCAGCTCACCGGTTACAGGGGCTAACGGGGAGCTGTTTTTT. This sequence joins TRBV18 and TRBJ2-2, with TRBD1 matching 7 bases. The CDR3 has 15 residues. J gave up 7 bases and V 3 bases, and 8 bases lay outside the gene matches. Germline CDR1 is KGHSH and CDR2 is LQKENI.

The chain carries TRBV4-3 and TRBJ2-1; weak D call: TRBD2 (6 bases). This CDR3 has 17 amino acids. Germline V gives CDR1 LGHNA, CDR2 YSLEER. V lost 1 base, J lost 3 bases, and 16 bases lay in between. The CDR3 nucleotides read TGCGCCAGCAGCCAAGGATTTGGGACTGGCGACTACAATGAGCAGTTCTTC. Protein: CASSQGFGTGDYNEQFF.

The gene calls are TRBV28 and TRBJ2-1; D could derive from TRBD1 or TRBD2 (5 bases each). CDR1 is MDHEN and CDR2 is SYDVKM in the germline V gene. Trimming left V 8 bases short and J 9 bases short, with 14 bases between. This CDR3 spans 12 amino acids. The CDR3 region is CASGTSWGEQFF. The CDR3 DNA follows: TGTGCCAGCGGGACCTCCTGGGGTGAGCAGTTCTTC.

The chain combines TRBV28 with TRBJ2-7, with 7 bases matching TRBD2. The CDR3 is 13 residues long. CDR1 and CDR2 (germline): MDHEN, SYDVKM. V shed 10 bases and J 3 bases; nucleotides not matched to a gene: 9. The CDR3 loop is CATLPSGRYEQYF. In DNA form, the CDR3 reads TGTGCCACCCTACCTAGCGGACGCTACGAGCAGTACTTC.

This chain joins TRBV5-4 and TRBJ1-2; possibly TRBD1 for D (5 bases). The V end lost 2 bases, the J end lost 6 bases, and 8 bases lay between the germline ends. The CDR3 loop spans 12 amino acids. CDR1 and CDR2 (germline): SGHNT, YYREEE (reference sequence). The CDR3 DNA reads TGTGCCAGCAGCTTCGGGACCGATGGCTACACCTTC. It encodes CASSFGTDGYTF.

V is TRBV27 and J is TRBJ1-2, with D maybe TRBD1 (6 bases). Trimming pared 8 bases from V and 8 bases from J, leaving 18 bases between. The CDR3 loop spans 13 amino acids. Germline V gene lookup returns CDR1 MNHEY and CDR2 SMNVEV (reference sequence). The DNA of the CDR3 is TGTGCCAGCGCCCGCATGTCAGGGGTAGGCTACACCTTC. This gives the protein CASARMSGVGYTF.

The rearrangement links TRBV7-9 to TRBJ2-1; the D gene is possibly TRBD2 (6 bases). V was clipped by 4 bases and J by 8 bases, with 18 bases between them. This CDR3 is built from 15 residues. CDR1 SEHNR and CDR2 FQNEAQ come from the germline V gene (reference sequence). This chain's CDR3 is CASSYQSGGLYEQFF. CDR3 bases: TGTGCCAGCAGCTACCAGTCTGGGGGACTCTATGAGCAGTTCTTC. Drawing the rest from reference TRBV7-9 and TRBJ2-1, the complete variable domain is DTGVSQNPRHKITKRGQNVTFRCDPISEHNRLYWYRQTLGQGPEFLTYFQNEAQLEKSRLLSDRFSAERPKGSFSTLEIQRTEQGDSAMYLCASSYQSGGLYEQFFGPGTRLTVL.

J is TRBJ2-7 and V is TRBV28; tentatively, D is TRBD2 (5 bases). The CDR3 sequence is 14 residues long. Deletions cut 8 bases from V and 3 bases from J, with 17 bases between. CDR1 and CDR2 from the germline V gene are MDHEN and SYDVKM. The CDR3 sequence is CASGTPGSYYEQYF. The CDR3 DNA reads as TGTGCCAGCGGTACACCGGGGTCCTACTACGAGCAGTACTTC.

Points on this clone: This CDR3 is also generated by other DNA sequences in the sample. The chain couples TRBV9 to TRBJ2-1; D call uncertain. Germline V gene sequence: CDR1 SGDLS, CDR2 YYNGEE. The CDR3 covers 12 residues. Trimming left V 0 bases short and J 3 bases short, with 1 base between. In DNA, the CDR3 is TGTGCCAGCAGCGTAGGCTACAATGAGCAGTTCTTC. This gives the protein CASSVGYNEQFF.

Comments on this clone: Within the sample, other DNA sequences also encode this same CDR3. The chain combines TRBV6-4 with TRBJ2-1; D is unresolved. CDR3 length: 12 amino acids. The germline V gene encodes CDR1 MRHNA and CDR2 SNTAGT. V was clipped by 1 base and J by 4 bases, with 2 bases between them. CDR3 in DNA: TGTGCCAGCAGTGACTTATACAATGAGCAGTTCTTC. The encoded protein is CASSDLYNEQFF.

V is TRBV5-4 and J is TRBJ2-7; D perhaps matches TRBD2 (6 bases). Germline-derived CDR1 and CDR2 are SGHNT and YYREEE (reference sequence). The V gene lost 3 bases and the J gene lost 1 base, with 11 bases spanning the gap. The CDR3 consists of 14 residues. The CDR3 spells CASSSRGKSYEQYF. DNA of the CDR3: TGTGCCAGCAGCTCTCGCGGGAAATCCTACGAGCAGTACTTC.

This clone came up once. The chain employs TRBV5-8 and TRBJ2-5; D remains ambiguous. The CDR3 runs 14 residues. V lost 0 bases and J lost 4, with 10 bases in between. Germline loops: CDR1 SGHTS, CDR2 YDEGEE. CDR3 in amino acids: CASSLEAVRETQYF. The CDR3 DNA sequence: TGTGCCAGCAGCTTGGAGGCCGTTCGAGAGACCCAGTACTTC.

The chain links TRBV9 to TRBJ1-1, with D unresolved. CDR3 length: 15 amino acids. Germline CDR1 is SGDLS and CDR2 is YYNGEE. The V and J ends lost 3 bases and 1 base respectively, with 13 bases between them. This CDR3 reads CASSADPFGNTEAFF. The CDR3 coding sequence is TGTGCCAGCAGCGCGGACCCTTTCGGGAACACTGAAGCTTTCTTT. The variable domain in full, with the rest retrieved from reference TRBV9 and TRBJ1-1, is DSGVTQTPKHLITATGQRVTLRCSPRSGDLSVYWYQQSLDQGLQFLIQYYNGEERAKGNILERFSAQQFPDLHSELNLSSLELGDSALYFCASSADPFGNTEAFFGQGTRLTVV.

The V gene is TRBV6-6, the J gene TRBJ2-7; 11 bases match TRBD2. This CDR3 is 15 amino acids long. From germline, CDR1 is MNHNY and CDR2 SVGAGI (reference sequence). The J segment lost 4 bases and the V segment lost 6 bases, leaving 8 bases of the junction unmatched. The CDR3 here is CASRDVSGRGYEQYF. The CDR3 nucleotides are TGTGCCAGCAGAGACGTTAGCGGGAGGGGTTACGAGCAGTACTTC.

The chain has TRBV28 and TRBJ2-7; the D gene is possibly TRBD1 (6 bases). This CDR3 spans 14 amino acids. The germline V gene has CDR1 MDHEN and CDR2 SYDVKM. V dropped 2 bases and J dropped 7 bases, with 15 bases sitting between them. The CDR3 loop is CASSLPQNRAEQYF. The CDR3 nucleotides read TGTGCCAGCAGTTTACCCCAGAACAGGGCTGAGCAGTACTTC.

CDR3 DNA: TGCGCCAGCAGCTCGAATAACCGCGTCGGGGTCAAGAGCTCCTACAATGAGCAGTTCTTC. This gives the protein CASSSNNRVGVKSSYNEQFF. The chain employs TRBV5-1 and TRBJ2-1; tentative D call: TRBD2 (5 bases). V gave up 3 bases and J gave up 0 bases, with 25 bases separating them. Germline loops: CDR1 SGHRS, CDR2 YFSETQ. The CDR3 runs 20 residues.

This sequence joins TRBV27 and TRBJ1-2, with D hard to call. Trimming took off 6 bases at V and 5 bases at J, with 13 bases between the two ends. The CDR3 extends over 13 amino acids. In germline, CDR1 is MNHEY, CDR2 SMNVEV (reference sequence). CDR3: CASRGLGPYGYTF. In DNA, the CDR3 is TGTGCCAGCAGGGGTTTGGGCCCGTATGGCTACACCTTC.

This chain links TRBV15 with TRBJ2-3; D unclear. The germline V gene encodes CDR1 LNHNV and CDR2 YYDKDF (reference sequence). V lost 2 bases, J lost 3 bases, and 6 bases lay in between. This CDR3 is 13 amino acids long. CDR3 loop: CATSRSQTDTQYF. CDR3 nucleotides: TGTGCCACCAGCAGATCCCAAACAGATACGCAGTATTTT.

This rearrangement joins TRBV4-3 to TRBJ2-1; D is possibly TRBD1 (5 bases). The CDR3 is made up of 18 amino acids. Per the germline V gene, CDR1 is LGHNA and CDR2 is YSLEER. Trimming cost V 0 bases and J 0 bases, with 15 bases left between them. The CDR3 bases are TGCGCCAGCAGCCAAGAAGGGGCAGTGTCCAGCTCCTACAATGAGCAGTTCTTC. This sequence encodes CASSQEGAVSSSYNEQFF.

The chain recombines TRBV28 with TRBJ1-5; D gene unclear. Germline CDR1 reads MDHEN; CDR2 reads SYDVKM. V lost 4 bases and J 6 bases, leaving 22 bases between the germline ends. The CDR3 runs 17 residues. DNA for the CDR3: TGTGCCAGCAGTTCACCGCCGGGCCCGGGAGTCGGTCAGCCCCAGCATTTT. This gives the protein CASSSPPGPGVGQPQHF.

V is TRBV5-1 and J is TRBJ2-7; 8 nucleotides agree with TRBD2. This CDR3 is built from 16 residues. The V gene's germline CDR1 is SGHRS and CDR2 YFSETQ. V gave up 4 bases and J gave up 0 bases; unmatched junction bases: 9. The CDR3, as DNA: TGCGCCAGCAGCCCGGGGGGGACGGCAACCTCCTACGAGCAGTACTTC. Protein sequence: CASSPGGTATSYEQYF. The variable domain in full, completed from reference TRBV5-1 and TRBJ2-7, reads KAGVTQTPRYLIKTRGQQVTLSCSPISGHRSVSWYQQTPGQGLQFLFEYFSETQRNKGNFPGRFSGRQFSNSRSEMNVSTLELGDSALYLCASSPGGTATSYEQYFGPGTRLTVT.

This clone appeared a few times. V usage is TRBV19 and J usage is TRBJ1-1; TRBD1 agrees at 7 bases. The germline V gene has CDR1 LNHDA and CDR2 SQIVND (reference sequence). CDR3 length: 14 residues. The V segment lost 6 bases and the J segment 7 bases; nucleotides outside the gene matches: 11. DNA for the CDR3: TGTGCCAGTAGAACACAGGGGCTTGAGGGTGAAGCTTTCTTT. Amino acids: CASRTQGLEGEAFF.

The chain links TRBV7-9 to TRBJ1-3; 10 bases align to TRBD1. Losses at the gene ends were 3 bases for V and 4 bases for J; bases not matched to a gene: 6. This CDR3 has 16 amino acids. The V gene's germline CDR1 is SEHNR and CDR2 FQNEAQ (reference sequence). CDR3 in amino acids: CASSFTGTGVGNTIYF. In DNA form, the CDR3 reads TGTGCCAGCAGCTTCACCGGGACAGGGGTGGGAAACACCATATATTTT.

The table lists this clone with a count of one. The V gene is TRBV5-5, the J gene TRBJ1-5, with D perhaps matching TRBD1 (5 bases). CDR1 and CDR2 from the germline V gene are SGHKS and YYEKEE (reference sequence). The CDR3 is 14 amino acids. V gave up 4 bases and J gave up 7 bases, with 15 bases separating them. Here the CDR3 reads CASSAGRVGQPQHF. CDR3 bases: TGTGCCAGCAGCGCAGGGAGGGTTGGCCAGCCCCAGCATTTT.

CDR3 residues: CASSHAGTSGSKEQFF. CDR3 sequence (DNA): TGTGCCAGCAGCCACGCCGGGACTAGCGGGAGCAAAGAGCAGTTCTTC. V and J are TRBV28 and TRBJ2-1; 14 nucleotides match TRBD2. Per the germline V gene, CDR1 is MDHEN and CDR2 is SYDVKM. J gave up 10 bases and V 6 bases, and 11 bases lay outside the gene matches. The CDR3 consists of 16 residues.

This clone was recorded a few times. Other DNA sequences in this specimen translate into the identical CDR3. The gene calls are TRBV29-1 and TRBJ1-1; D is undetermined. Germline-derived CDR1 and CDR2 are SQVTM and ANQGSEA. Trimming removed 6 bases from V and 4 bases from J, with 9 bases in between. The CDR3 spans 11 residues. Here the CDR3 reads CSVVGVTEAFF. CDR3 bases: TGCAGCGTGGTTGGGGTCACTGAAGCTTTCTTT. The full variable domain, in which reference TRBV29-1 and TRBJ1-1 provide the parts outside the CDR3, is SAVISQKPSRDICQRGTSLTIQCQVDSQVTMMFWYRQQPGQSLTLIATANQGSEATYESGFVIDKFPISRPNLTFSTLTVSNMSPEDSSIYLCSVVGVTEAFFGQGTRLTVV.

Regarding this clone: Other DNA sequences in the sample encode the same CDR3. This chain connects TRBV28 to TRBJ1-2; 11 nucleotides line up with TRBD1. V dropped 1 base and J dropped 9; count of bases not matched to a gene: 4. CDR3 length equals 14 residues. Germline CDR1 MDHEN, CDR2 SYDVKM. CDR3 sequence reads: CASSLSGQGVSYTF. CDR3 sequence (DNA): TGTGCCAGCAGTTTATCGGGACAGGGGGTGAGCTACACCTTC.

The V and J genes are TRBV7-9 and TRBJ2-1; D gene uncertain. Between the trimmed V and J ends, which lost 1 base and 5 bases, there was a span of 3 bases. The CDR3 contains 12 residues. Germline CDR1 SEHNR, CDR2 FQNEAQ (reference sequence). CDR3 DNA sequence: TGTGCCAGCAGCTTAGGGGACAATGAGCAGTTCTTC. It yields the protein CASSLGDNEQFF.